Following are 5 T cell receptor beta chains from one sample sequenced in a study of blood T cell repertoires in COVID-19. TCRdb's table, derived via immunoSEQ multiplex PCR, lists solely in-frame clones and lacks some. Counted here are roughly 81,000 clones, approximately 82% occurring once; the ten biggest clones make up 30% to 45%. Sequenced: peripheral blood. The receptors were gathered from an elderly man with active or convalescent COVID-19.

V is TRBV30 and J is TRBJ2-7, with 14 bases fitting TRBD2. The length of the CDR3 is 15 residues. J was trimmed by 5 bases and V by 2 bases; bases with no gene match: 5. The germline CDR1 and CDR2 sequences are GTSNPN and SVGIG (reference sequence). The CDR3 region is CAWSPGTSGSHEQYF. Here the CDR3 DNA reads TGTGCCTGGAGTCCTGGGACTAGCGGGAGCCACGAGCAGTACTTC.

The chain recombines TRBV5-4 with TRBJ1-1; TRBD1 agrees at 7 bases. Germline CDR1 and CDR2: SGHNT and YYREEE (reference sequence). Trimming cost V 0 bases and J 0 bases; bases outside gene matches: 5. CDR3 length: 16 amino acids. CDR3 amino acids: CASSLGGQLMNTEAFF. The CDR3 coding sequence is TGTGCCAGCAGCTTGGGGGGACAGCTCATGAACACTGAAGCTTTCTTT.

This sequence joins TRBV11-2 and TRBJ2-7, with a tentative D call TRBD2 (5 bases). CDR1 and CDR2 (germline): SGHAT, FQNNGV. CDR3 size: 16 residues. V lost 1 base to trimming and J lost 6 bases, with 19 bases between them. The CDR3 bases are TGTGCCAGCAGCTTAGGGTTGGGGAGTGTTGTTTCCGAGCAGTACTTC. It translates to CASSLGLGSVVSEQYF.

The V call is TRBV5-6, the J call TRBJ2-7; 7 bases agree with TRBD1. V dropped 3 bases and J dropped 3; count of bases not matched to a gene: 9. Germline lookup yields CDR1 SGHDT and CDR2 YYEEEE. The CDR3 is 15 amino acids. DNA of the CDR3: TGTGCCAGCAGCTCCGACAGGGTCTTAATCTACGAGCAGTACTTC. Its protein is CASSSDRVLIYEQYF.

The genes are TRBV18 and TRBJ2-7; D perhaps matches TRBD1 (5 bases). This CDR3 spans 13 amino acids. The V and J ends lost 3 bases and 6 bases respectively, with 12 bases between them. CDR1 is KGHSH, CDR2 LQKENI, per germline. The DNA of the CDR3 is TGTGCCAGCTCACCCAGCGTGGGGCGCGAGCAGTACTTC. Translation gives CASSPSVGREQYF.